Listed here are 28 T cell receptor beta chains from one sample, sequenced in a study of T cell responses to AZD1222 COVID-19 vaccine. The assay was immunoSEQ multiplex PCR, and TCRdb's table has in-frame clones only and misses some. The sample holds roughly 97,000 clones, around 89% seen once. This specimen was peripheral blood, taken on day 0 of AZD1222 vaccination. All receptors derive from an adult in good health.

The chain carries TRBV6-2 or TRBV6-3 and TRBJ2-1; TRBD1 matches at 7 bases. This CDR3 is built from 15 residues. With 7 bases clipped from V and 2 bases from J, the junction kept 8 bases outside the gene matches. The V gene's germline CDR1 is MNHEY and CDR2 SVGEGT. CDR3 DNA sequence: TGTGCCAGCAACCCTCAGGGGGTTGCCTACAATGAGCAGTTCTTC. Translated: CASNPQGVAYNEQFF.

The V gene is TRBV9, the J gene TRBJ1-5; D call uncertain. V was trimmed by 2 bases and J by 9 bases, leaving 15 bases between them. The CDR3 totals 14 residues. CDR1 and CDR2 from the germline V gene are SGDLS and YYNGEE. The CDR3 region has the DNA TGTGCCAGCAGCGTTCGGGTAGCTTCTGGGCCCCAGCATTTT. This sequence encodes CASSVRVASGPQHF.

This clone was seen just once. This chain links TRBV18 with TRBJ1-5; D not certain. The V gene's germline CDR1 is KGHSH and CDR2 LQKENI. V lost 0 bases to trimming and J lost 2 bases, with 8 bases between them. This CDR3 has 15 amino acids. The DNA for the CDR3 is TGTGCCAGCTCACCACCTGGGTCTCGCAATCAGCCCCAGCATTTT. Translating it yields CASSPPGSRNQPQHF.

CDR3 in amino acids: CASSSRGRGVDEQYF. As DNA, the CDR3 is TGTGCCAGCAGCTCCCGGGGCAGGGGGGTCGACGAGCAGTACTTC. This sequence joins TRBV5-4 and TRBJ2-7, with a possible D match to TRBD1 (7 bases). Per germline, CDR1 SGHNT and CDR2 YYREEE (reference sequence). V was trimmed by 3 bases and J by 5 bases, leaving 18 bases between them. The CDR3 consists of 15 residues. The full variable domain, rest sourced from reference TRBV5-4 and TRBJ2-7, is ETGVTQSPTHLIKTRGQQVTLRCSSQSGHNTVSWYQQALGQGPQFIFQYYREEENGRGNFPPRFSGLQFPNYSSELNVNALELDDSALYLCASSSRGRGVDEQYFGPGTRLTVT.

Here the CDR3 DNA reads TGTGCCAGCAACCGGGACAGGGGAGAGACCCAGTACTTC. Translated, it gives CASNRDRGETQYF. The genes are TRBV2 and TRBJ2-5; TRBD1 matches at 10 bases. Germline values: CDR1 SNHLY, CDR2 FYNNEI. V lost 7 bases and J lost 4; bases outside the gene matches: 3. This CDR3 is 13 amino acids long.

V gene TRBV5-1 combines with J gene TRBJ2-1; 9 nucleotides align to TRBD1. The germline V gene has CDR1 SGHRS and CDR2 YFSETQ. The V segment lost 0 bases and the J segment 5 bases; nucleotides outside the gene matches: 0. The CDR3 is made up of 14 amino acids. CDR3 protein: CASSLGTGDNEQFF. The DNA of the CDR3 is TGCGCCAGCAGCTTGGGGACAGGGGACAATGAGCAGTTCTTC.

This sequence joins TRBV5-1 and TRBJ2-2; no reliable D call. V dropped 0 bases and J dropped 2 bases, with 2 bases sitting between them. This CDR3 comprises 13 residues. From germline, CDR1 is SGHRS and CDR2 YFSETQ. CDR3 DNA sequence: TGCGCCAGCAGCTTGGGCAACACCGGGGAGCTGTTTTTT. Translating gives CASSLGNTGELFF.

CDR3 residues: CARGRHSEAFF. As DNA, the CDR3 is TGTGCCAGAGGGCGACACTCTGAAGCTTTCTTT. The chain links TRBV5-3 to TRBJ1-1; no definite D call. TRBV5-3 is noted as an ORF with a role that remains uncertain. CDR3 length: 11 amino acids. V was clipped by 7 bases and J by 6 bases, with 10 bases between them.

V usage is TRBV5-6 and J usage is TRBJ2-7, with D uncertain. The CDR3 has 13 residues. Trimming pared 2 bases from V and 1 base from J, leaving 7 bases between. CDR1 and CDR2 (germline): SGHDT, YYEEEE. CDR3 sequence: CASSFPSSYEQYF. CDR3 bases: TGTGCCAGCAGCTTCCCGAGTTCCTACGAGCAGTACTTC.

The gene calls are TRBV9 and TRBJ1-2, with D maybe TRBD1 (5 bases). The V end lost 2 bases, the J end lost 2 bases, and 16 bases lay between the germline ends. Germline V gives CDR1 SGDLS, CDR2 YYNGEE. The CDR3 is made up of 16 amino acids. The CDR3 DNA reads as TGTGCCAGCAGCGTCACCGAACAGGACCAGAACTATGGCTACACCTTC. Translated: CASSVTEQDQNYGYTF.

The J gene is TRBJ1-6, the V gene TRBV19; D may be TRBD1 (5 bases). CDR1 is LNHDA and CDR2 is SQIVND in the germline V gene (reference sequence). Deletions cut 6 bases from V and 7 bases from J, with 10 bases between. The CDR3 has 13 amino acids. CDR3 amino acids: CASSTGRNSPLHF. CDR3 sequence (DNA): TGTGCCAGTAGCACAGGACGGAATTCACCCCTCCACTTT.

The rearrangement uses TRBV28 and TRBJ2-1; D remains unclear. V was clipped by 5 bases and J by 8 bases, with 7 bases between them. Germline values: CDR1 MDHEN, CDR2 SYDVKM. The CDR3 consists of 11 residues. The CDR3: CASSTRYEQFF. CDR3 nucleotides: TGTGCCAGCAGTACAAGATATGAGCAGTTCTTC.

The chain couples TRBV19 to TRBJ2-6; the D gene is possibly TRBD1 (6 bases). Trimming cost V 6 bases and J 2 bases, with 20 bases left between them. The germline gives CDR1 LNHDA, CDR2 SQIVND (reference sequence). This CDR3 is built from 18 residues. The CDR3 spells CASRERQGKSPGANVLTF. CDR3 sequence (DNA): TGTGCCAGTAGAGAGCGGCAGGGGAAATCTCCTGGGGCCAACGTCCTGACTTTC.

The chain is built from TRBV3-1 (or the pseudogene TRBV3-2) and TRBJ2-2, with a weak D call TRBD2 (5 bases). This CDR3 region has 14 residues. Germline CDR1 LGHDT, CDR2 YNNKEL (reference sequence). The V gene lost 2 bases and the J gene lost 5 bases, with 9 bases spanning the gap. In DNA form, the CDR3 reads TGTGCCAGCAGCCAACTAGCACCTACCGGGGAGCTGTTTTTT. Encoded protein: CASSQLAPTGELFF.

The CDR3 DNA reads TGCGCCAGCAGCCGACAGGGGGCAGTAGGAGAGACCCAGTACTTC. Translated: CASSRQGAVGETQYF. The chain joins TRBV5-1 to TRBJ2-5, with 10 nucleotides matching TRBD1. V was pared by 4 bases and J by 4 bases, with 7 bases of the junction left unmatched. Germline V gene lookup returns CDR1 SGHRS and CDR2 YFSETQ. This CDR3 has 15 amino acids.

The chain carries TRBV28 and TRBJ1-5, with D unresolved. This CDR3 has 17 residues. Germline lookup yields CDR1 MDHEN and CDR2 SYDVKM. Trimming left V 2 bases short and J 2 bases short, with 16 bases between. This chain's CDR3 is CASSLSSAPFGNQPQHF. The CDR3 coding sequence is TGTGCCAGCAGTTTAAGTTCGGCACCATTCGGCAATCAGCCCCAGCATTTT. The variable domain in full, completed from reference TRBV28 and TRBJ1-5, reads DVKVTQSSRYLVKRTGEKVFLECVQDMDHENMFWYRQDPGLGLRLIYFSYDVKMKEKGDIPEGYSVSREKKERFSLILESASTNQTSMYLCASSLSSAPFGNQPQHFGDGTRLSIL.

The chain employs TRBV21-1 and TRBJ1-5; no DNA check was done on the table's D call, TRBD1. TRBV21-1 is marked as a pseudogene. CDR3 length equals 13 residues. CDR3 region: CASTGGSNQPQHF. CDR3 coding DNA: TGTGCCAGCACAGGGGGGAGCAATCAGCCCCAGCATTTT.

The genes are TRBV10-3 and TRBJ2-7, with a possible D match to TRBD1 (5 bases). Trimming took off 0 bases at V and 2 bases at J, with 5 bases between the two ends. The CDR3 covers 13 residues. Germline values: CDR1 ENHRY, CDR2 SYGVKD. CDR3 coding DNA: TGTGCCATCAGTGAGTCGACAGCCTACGAGCAGTACTTC. Protein: CAISESTAYEQYF.

The chain joins TRBV5-1 to TRBJ1-6, with D tentatively TRBD1 (5 bases). The CDR3 is 17 residues long. CDR1 and CDR2 (germline): SGHRS, YFSETQ. Between the trimmed V and J ends, which lost 3 bases and 10 bases, there was a span of 23 bases. The CDR3 nucleotides read TGCGCCAGCAGCTCTGACCTGGCCGCGGGCAGACAGTCACCCCTCCACTTT. Its protein product is CASSSDLAAGRQSPLHF.

This clone appeared once. The V and J genes are TRBV20-1 and TRBJ2-7, with TRBD2 matching over 8 bases. V was pared by 3 bases and J by 3 bases, with 13 bases of the junction left unmatched. The CDR3 has 16 residues. Germline CDR1 and CDR2: DFQATT and SNEGSKA (reference sequence). CDR3 in amino acids: CSASAGIAGRGYEQYF. CDR3 bases: TGCAGTGCTAGTGCGGGAATAGCGGGACGGGGCTACGAGCAGTACTTC.

The CDR3 loop is CASSLQTGANYGYTF. The DNA for the CDR3 is TGCGCCAGCAGCCTACAGACAGGAGCTAACTATGGCTACACCTTC. The rearrangement links TRBV5-1 to TRBJ1-2; D may be TRBD1 (6 bases). Germline V gene sequence: CDR1 SGHRS, CDR2 YFSETQ. This CDR3 is 15 amino acids long. V was trimmed by 4 bases and J by 0 bases, leaving 13 bases between them.

The V and J genes are TRBV5-5 and TRBJ1-3, with D uncertain. CDR1 is SGHKS and CDR2 is YYEKEE in the germline V gene (reference sequence). There are 11 residues in the CDR3. With 2 bases removed from V and 7 bases from J, the gap between germline ends came to 4 bases. Here the CDR3 reads CASSFQNTIYF. In nucleotides, the CDR3 is TGTGCCAGCAGCTTTCAGAACACCATATATTTT.

This clone came up once. V usage is TRBV29-1 and J usage is TRBJ2-5, with TRBD2 matching 7 bases. The ends lost 5 bases at V and 7 bases at J; junction bases unmatched: 16. CDR3 length: 15 amino acids. Germline CDR1 SQVTM, CDR2 ANQGSEA. The CDR3 protein is CSVPTALGGRRTQYF. CDR3 nucleotide sequence: TGCAGCGTTCCCACCGCGTTGGGGGGGAGAAGGACCCAGTACTTC.

The chain recombines TRBV10-3 with TRBJ1-5; no clear D. V shed 5 bases and J shed 7 bases, with 15 bases lying between them. CDR1 is ENHRY, CDR2 SYGVKD, per germline. The CDR3 runs to 14 residues. DNA of the CDR3: TGTGCCATCAGTCCGGTAGACTTGGAGCAGCCCCAGCATTTT. Its protein product is CAISPVDLEQPQHF.

This rearrangement joins TRBV19 to TRBJ2-2, with D perhaps matching TRBD1 (6 bases). The CDR3 has 15 residues. From germline, CDR1 is LNHDA and CDR2 SQIVND (reference sequence). V gave up 4 bases and J gave up 5 bases, with 14 bases separating them. CDR3: CASSTVTGWTGELFF. CDR3 nucleotides: TGTGCCAGTAGTACCGTCACAGGGTGGACCGGGGAGCTGTTTTTT.

This clone was detected once. The rearrangement uses TRBV15 and TRBJ2-1; TRBD1 agrees at 12 bases. The junction had 16 bases not matched to a gene; V was cut back by 1 base and J by 12 bases. Per the germline V gene, CDR1 is LNHNV and CDR2 is YYDKDF (reference sequence). The CDR3 loop spans 18 amino acids. This CDR3 is CATSRVPSPGTGGRWQFF. The CDR3 coding sequence is TGTGCCACCAGCAGAGTCCCCTCACCCGGGACAGGGGGCCGGTGGCAGTTCTTC. The full variable domain, completed using reference TRBV15 and TRBJ2-1, is DAMVIQNPRYQVTQFGKPVTLSCSQTLNHNVMYWYQQKSSQAPKLLFHYYDKDFNNEADTPDNFQSRRPNTSFCFLDIRSPGLGDTAMYLCATSRVPSPGTGGRWQFFGPGTRLTVL.

This rearrangement joins TRBV7-8 to TRBJ2-7; the D gene could be TRBD1 or TRBD2 (5 bases each). V was trimmed by 5 bases and J by 0 bases, leaving 14 bases between them. Germline V gene data show CDR1 as SGHVS and CDR2 as FQNEAQ. The CDR3 has 15 residues. The CDR3, as DNA: TGTGCCAGCAGCAGTAAGAGGGGAAGCTCCTACGAGCAGTACTTC. Translating gives CASSSKRGSSYEQYF.

The chain couples TRBV11-3 to TRBJ2-3; D might be TRBD1 (6 bases). Germline assignment: CDR1 SGHNT and CDR2 YENEEA. V was cut by 2 bases and J by 0 bases, with 9 bases left in between. The CDR3 is 15 residues long. CDR3 nucleotide sequence: TGTGCCAGCAGCTTACCCGACAGGAGCACAGATACGCAGTATTTT. Amino acids: CASSLPDRSTDTQYF.